The 26 T cell receptor beta chains in this list originate from one sample, sequenced in a study of T cell responses to AZD1222 COVID-19 vaccine. The method was immunoSEQ multiplex PCR; TCRdb's version includes in-frame clones alone and lacks a portion of them. The sample holds 110,000 or so clones, roughly nine tenths seen once. This specimen consisted of peripheral blood, obtained 28 days after the second AZD1222 dose. Source of these receptors: an adult who received the AZD1222 COVID-19 vaccine.

The gene calls are TRBV6-2 or TRBV6-3 and TRBJ1-5, with 9 bases fitting TRBD1. The CDR3 loop spans 16 amino acids. CDR1 MNHEY and CDR2 SVGEGT come from the germline V gene. The junction had 5 bases not matched to a gene; V was cut back by 2 bases and J by 3 bases. CDR3 nucleotides: TGTGCCAGCAGTTACCGGGGACAGGGTCCCAATCAGCCCCAGCATTTT. Translated: CASSYRGQGPNQPQHF.

V usage is TRBV14 and J usage is TRBJ2-7; tentatively, D is TRBD2 (6 bases). The V gene lost 1 base and the J gene lost 8 bases, with 15 bases spanning the gap. Germline V gene sequence: CDR1 SGHDN, CDR2 FVKESK. The CDR3 spans 14 residues. The CDR3: CASSQGGTGGKQYF. The CDR3 DNA reads as TGTGCCAGCAGCCAAGGGGGCACTGGGGGGAAGCAGTACTTC.

Worth noting for this clone: One junction end disagrees with the germline gene, perhaps due to a read error. The rearrangement joins TRBV5-1 to TRBJ2-2, with 7 bases that match TRBD2. This CDR3 is 15 amino acids long. The germline CDR1 and CDR2 sequences are SGHRS and YFSETQ. The CDR3 nucleotides are TGCGCCAGCAGCTTGGGGCGGGGGAACGCCGGGGAGCTGTTTTTT. It is translated as CASSLGRGNAGELFF. The full variable domain, with the rest looked up from reference TRBV5-1 and TRBJ2-2, is KAGVTQTPRYLIKTRGQQVTLSCSPISGHRSVSWYQQTPGQGLQFLFEYFSETQRNKGNFPGRFSGRQFSNSRSEMNVSTLELGDSALYLCASSLGRGNAGELFFGEGSRLTVL.

The gene calls are TRBV6-1 and TRBJ1-2; D call uncertain. The CDR3 is 12 residues long. The germline CDR1 and CDR2 sequences are MNHNS and SASEGT. V lost 3 bases and J lost 9, with 11 bases in between. CDR3 in amino acids: CASSDRRLSYTF. Here the CDR3 DNA reads TGTGCCAGCAGTGACCGCCGTTTAAGCTACACCTTC.

The chain carries TRBV3-1 (or the pseudogene TRBV3-2) and TRBJ1-5; TRBD1 agrees at 9 bases. Germline values: CDR1 LGHDT, CDR2 YNNKEL (reference sequence). The CDR3 has 16 residues. The junction had 5 bases not matched to a gene; V was cut back by 2 bases and J by 3 bases. CDR3 loop: CASSQLQGANNQPQHF. In DNA, the CDR3 is TGTGCCAGCAGCCAACTACAGGGGGCGAACAATCAGCCCCAGCATTTT.

The CDR3 DNA sequence: TGTGCCAGTACCGTCGGGGGACAGGATAACACCGGGGAGCTGTTTTTT. Its translation: CASTVGGQDNTGELFF. V usage is TRBV19 and J usage is TRBJ2-2; 8 bases align to TRBD1. The CDR3 runs to 16 residues. Germline CDR1 reads LNHDA; CDR2 reads SQIVND (reference sequence). V lost 7 bases, J lost 2 bases, and 9 bases stayed unmatched.

CDR3 nucleotides: TGTGCCAGCAGCCCGGCGGACAGGGCCGATGAAAAACTGTTTTTT. This gives the protein CASSPADRADEKLFF. V gene TRBV7-9 combines with J gene TRBJ1-4, with 8 bases matching TRBD1. The CDR3 totals 15 residues. Germline CDR1 and CDR2: SEHNR and FQNEAQ (reference sequence). V dropped 5 bases and J dropped 6; count of bases not matched to a gene: 8.

This clone came up a few times. The chain carries TRBV15 and TRBJ2-7, with a weak D call TRBD1 (6 bases). This CDR3 is built from 13 residues. Between the trimmed V and J ends, which lost 0 bases and 6 bases, there was a span of 9 bases. CDR1 is LNHNV, CDR2 YYDKDF, per germline (reference sequence). This chain's CDR3 is CATSRDQGREQYF. CDR3 sequence (DNA): TGTGCCACCAGCAGAGATCAGGGGCGCGAGCAGTACTTC.

The rearrangement joins TRBV29-1 to TRBJ1-2, with 7 bases that match TRBD1. Trimming cost V 4 bases and J 4 bases; bases outside gene matches: 15. The CDR3 runs 16 residues. In germline, CDR1 is SQVTM, CDR2 ANQGSEA. The chain's CDR3 is CSVAGGETGRFYGYTF. For the CDR3, the DNA is TGCAGCGTTGCCGGGGGGGAGACAGGGAGGTTCTATGGCTACACCTTC.

The V call is TRBV12-2, the J call TRBJ2-4. TRBV12-2 is noted as a pseudogene. This CDR3 is 18 amino acids long. DNA for the CDR3: TGTGCAAGTCGCTTTAGGGTGGGTGGGCGCGTAGCCAAAAACATTCAGTACTTC. Encoded protein: CASRFRVGGRVAKNIQYF.

The rearrangement links TRBV19 to TRBJ2-1; tentative D call: TRBD1 (5 bases). V lost 6 bases, J lost 4 bases, and 16 bases lay in between. The CDR3 is 15 residues long. Germline V gene data show CDR1 as LNHDA and CDR2 as SQIVND (reference sequence). The CDR3 nucleotides read TGTGCCAGTAGCTTAGGGGTTGGGGAATACAATGAGCAGTTCTTC. Its translation is CASSLGVGEYNEQFF. The full variable domain, rest sourced from reference TRBV19 and TRBJ2-1, is DGGITQSPKYLFRKEGQNVTLSCEQNLNHDAMYWYRQDPGQGLRLIYYSQIVNDFQKGDIAEGYSVSREKKESFPLTVTSAQKNPTAFYLCASSLGVGEYNEQFFGPGTRLTVL.

The rearrangement links TRBV30 to TRBJ1-6; 7 nucleotides match TRBD1. This CDR3 is 15 amino acids long. CDR1 GTSNPN and CDR2 SVGIG come from the germline V gene (reference sequence). V was pared by 1 base and J by 9 bases, with 9 bases of the junction left unmatched. This CDR3 is CAWSDKGASFSPLHF. The CDR3 DNA follows: TGTGCCTGGAGTGATAAGGGGGCGTCGTTTTCACCCCTCCACTTT.

The chain uses TRBV2 and TRBJ1-2, with 10 positions matching TRBD1. Germline lookup yields CDR1 SNHLY and CDR2 FYNNEI. This CDR3 has 14 residues. Germline trimming cut 5 bases from V and 6 bases from J; bases unmatched to any gene: 6. CDR3 sequence: CASSRDRGKDGYTF. CDR3 nucleotide sequence: TGTGCCAGCAGTCGGGACAGGGGAAAAGATGGCTACACCTTC. Drawing the rest from reference TRBV2 and TRBJ1-2, the complete variable domain is EPEVTQTPSHQVTQMGQEVILRCVPISNHLYFYWYRQILGQKVEFLVSFYNNEISEKSEIFDDQFSVERPDGSNFTLKIRSTKLEDSAMYFCASSRDRGKDGYTFGSGTRLTVV.

The CDR3 nucleotides are TGTGCCAGCAGTTCCTGGACAGGGGGAGGATCACCCCTCCACTTT. It codes for CASSSWTGGGSPLHF. The chain has TRBV6-5 and TRBJ1-6, with TRBD1 identical over 10 bases. V lost 4 bases to trimming and J lost 10 bases; unmatched junction nucleotides: 7. Per germline, CDR1 MNHEY and CDR2 SVGAGI. The CDR3 is 15 residues long.

A word on this clone: The junction does not match germline at one end; this may be a read error. The chain combines TRBV6-5 with TRBJ2-7, with unresolved D. Germline CDR1 MNHEY, CDR2 SVGAGI. CDR3 length equals 13 residues. The CDR3 loop reads CASSSSISFEQYF. The DNA for the CDR3 is TGTGCCAGCAGTTCATCCATCTCCTTCGAGCAGTACTTC.

This chain links TRBV7-2 with TRBJ2-1; D is possibly TRBD2 (6 bases). CDR1 SGHTA and CDR2 FQGNSA come from the germline V gene. CDR3 length: 14 amino acids. V lost 5 bases and J 7 bases, leaving 15 bases between the germline ends. In nucleotides, the CDR3 is TGTGCCAGCAGCACTACCGGGACTCTTAATGAGCAGTTCTTC. Translating gives CASSTTGTLNEQFF.

V usage is TRBV3-1 (or the pseudogene TRBV3-2) and J usage is TRBJ1-6, with TRBD1 as a possible D gene (6 bases). V gave up 3 bases and J gave up 11 bases, with 14 bases separating them. The CDR3 has 14 amino acids. Germline CDR1 reads LGHDT; CDR2 reads YNNKEL (reference sequence). The DNA for the CDR3 is TGTGCCAGCAGCCAGGGACAAGCCGATCCACCCCTCCACTTT. This sequence encodes CASSQGQADPPLHF.

This chain links TRBV4-1 with TRBJ2-3; D is tentatively TRBD1 or TRBD2 (6 bases each). This CDR3 is 15 amino acids long. V lost 3 bases and J 2 bases, leaving 12 bases between the germline ends. Germline CDR1 MGHRA, CDR2 YSYEKL. This CDR3 is CASSQRGGFTDTQYF. The CDR3 region has the DNA TGCGCCAGCAGCCAGAGAGGGGGGTTCACAGATACGCAGTATTTT.

A single count supports this clone. J is TRBJ2-7 and V is TRBV5-1; the match to TRBD2 covers 12 bases. Germline V gives CDR1 SGHRS, CDR2 YFSETQ. The CDR3 covers 16 residues. J was trimmed by 5 bases and V by 4 bases; bases with no gene match: 10. The CDR3 is CASSIGLAGGPNEQYF. As DNA, the CDR3 is TGCGCCAGCAGCATTGGGCTAGCGGGGGGGCCCAACGAGCAGTACTTC.

V gene TRBV18 combines with J gene TRBJ1-2; 10 bases line up with TRBD1. This CDR3 comprises 16 residues. V shed 1 base, J shed 3 bases, and the junction held 5 bases outside the gene matches. The germline gives CDR1 KGHSH, CDR2 LQKENI. The CDR3 here is CASSPQGQGNHYGYTF. DNA of the CDR3: TGTGCCAGCTCACCACAGGGACAGGGGAATCACTATGGCTACACCTTC.

The chain is built from TRBV28 and TRBJ1-2; D remains unclear. CDR1 and CDR2 (germline): MDHEN, SYDVKM. The length of the CDR3 is 13 residues. V was cut by 2 bases and J by 5 bases, with 9 bases left in between. CDR3 sequence (DNA): TGTGCCAGCAGTTTAGACGGCCGATATGGCTACACCTTC. Translated, it gives CASSLDGRYGYTF.

This chain uses TRBV9 with TRBJ2-7; 10 nucleotides align to TRBD1. CDR3 length equals 16 residues. V shed 0 bases, J shed 3 bases, and the junction held 6 bases outside the gene matches. CDR1 is SGDLS and CDR2 is YYNGEE in the germline V gene. The CDR3 here is CASSVGRQGAYYEQYF. The CDR3 coding sequence is TGTGCCAGCAGCGTAGGTCGACAGGGGGCGTACTACGAGCAGTACTTC.

This sequence joins TRBV2 and TRBJ1-2; D remains unclear. Trimming removed 3 bases at V and 8 bases at J, with 7 bases between. The CDR3 contains 11 residues. Per germline, CDR1 SNHLY and CDR2 FYNNEI. This chain's CDR3 is CASSEPRGYTF. CDR3 in DNA: TGTGCCAGCAGTGAGCCCAGGGGCTACACCTTC.

The rearrangement links TRBV15 to TRBJ1-4; 8 nucleotides line up with TRBD1. V shed 0 bases, J shed 8 bases, and the junction held 8 bases outside the gene matches. CDR3 length equals 16 residues. CDR1 is LNHNV and CDR2 is YYDKDF in the germline V gene (reference sequence). The CDR3 DNA sequence: TGTGCCACCAGCAGAGATCGGGGGACAGGCGACGAAAAACTGTTTTTT. It specifies CATSRDRGTGDEKLFF.

The chain couples TRBV7-3 to TRBJ1-5, with TRBD1 matching 9 bases. This CDR3 spans 18 amino acids. The germline CDR1 and CDR2 sequences are SGHTA and FQGTGA. V shed 4 bases and J 0 bases; nucleotides not matched to a gene: 10. CDR3 coding DNA: TGTGCCAGCAGCTCTAACCGGGACAGGGTCTATAGCAATCAGCCCCAGCATTTT. It is translated as CASSSNRDRVYSNQPQHF.

This rearrangement joins TRBV19 to TRBJ1-2, with TRBD1 as a possible D gene (6 bases). This CDR3 spans 14 amino acids. V was cut by 3 bases and J by 4 bases, with 12 bases left in between. CDR1 is LNHDA, CDR2 SQIVND, per germline (reference sequence). For the CDR3, the DNA is TGTGCCAGTAGTATTCAGGGGAACTCCTATGGCTACACCTTC. Translation gives CASSIQGNSYGYTF.